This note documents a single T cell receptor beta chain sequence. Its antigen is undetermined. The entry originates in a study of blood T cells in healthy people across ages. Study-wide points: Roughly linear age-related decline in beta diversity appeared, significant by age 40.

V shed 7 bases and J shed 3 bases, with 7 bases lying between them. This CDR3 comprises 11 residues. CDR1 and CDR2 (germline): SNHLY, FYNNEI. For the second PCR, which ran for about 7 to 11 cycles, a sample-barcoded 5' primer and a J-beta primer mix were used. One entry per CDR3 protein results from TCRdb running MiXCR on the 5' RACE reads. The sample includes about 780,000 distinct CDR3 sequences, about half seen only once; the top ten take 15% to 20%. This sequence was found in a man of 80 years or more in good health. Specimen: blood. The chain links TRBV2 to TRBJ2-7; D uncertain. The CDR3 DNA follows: TGTGCCAGCACCGAGAACTACGAGCAGTACTTC. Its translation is CASTENYEQYF.